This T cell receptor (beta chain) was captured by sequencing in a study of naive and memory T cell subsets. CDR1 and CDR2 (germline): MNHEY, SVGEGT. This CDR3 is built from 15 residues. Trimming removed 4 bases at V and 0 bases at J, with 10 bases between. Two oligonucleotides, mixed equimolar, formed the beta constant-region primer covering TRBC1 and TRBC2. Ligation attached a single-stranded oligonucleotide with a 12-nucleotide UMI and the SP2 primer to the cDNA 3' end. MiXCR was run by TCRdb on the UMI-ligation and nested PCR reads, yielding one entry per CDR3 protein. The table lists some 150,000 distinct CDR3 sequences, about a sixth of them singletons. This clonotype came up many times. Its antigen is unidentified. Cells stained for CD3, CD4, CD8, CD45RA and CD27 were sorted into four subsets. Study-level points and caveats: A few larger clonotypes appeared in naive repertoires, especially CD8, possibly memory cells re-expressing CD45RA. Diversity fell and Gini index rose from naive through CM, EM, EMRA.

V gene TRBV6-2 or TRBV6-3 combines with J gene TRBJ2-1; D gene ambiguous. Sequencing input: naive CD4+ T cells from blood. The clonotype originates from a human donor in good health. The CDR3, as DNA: TGTGCCAGCAGTTCCGGACCGAGCTCCTACAATGAGCAGTTCTTC. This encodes CASSSGPSSYNEQFF.